The next 28 T cell receptor beta chains were all read from a single sample in a study of response to subunit inactivated influenza vaccine (dated by TCRdb to 2017 to 2018). Library preparation was by RT-PCR. The sample was run on an Illumina HiSeq 2500. In TCRdb, the public reads were trimmed at Q25 with fastp and aligned with MiXCR, with productive beta chains retained. Rows are combined by CDR3 protein, so each entry shows the most common genes and DNA. The table for this sample lists about 520,000 distinct CDR3 sequences; 6.5% to 8% of them were counted only once. The ten largest clones represent about an eighth of the sample. The sequencing used PBMCs from blood, collected about 24 months after vaccination. These receptors originate from a man aged 45-69 years who received an inactivated influenza vaccine. Donor details come from another sample of the same person, matched by shared clones.

Only a few counts were recorded for this clonotype. The V call is TRBV6-5, the J call TRBJ1-1; TRBD1 might be the D (6 bases). The CDR3 is 15 amino acids. Trimming removed 1 base at V and 5 bases at J, with 14 bases between. Germline CDR1 is MNHEY and CDR2 is SVGAGI. Here the CDR3 reads CASSYFGVRGTEAFF. The CDR3 DNA follows: TGTGCCAGCAGTTACTTCGGTGTTAGGGGGACTGAAGCTTTCTTT.

This clonotype was observed a handful of times. V usage is TRBV7-2 and J usage is TRBJ1-2; the D gene is possibly TRBD1 (5 bases). The CDR3 covers 15 residues. CDR1 SGHTA and CDR2 FQGNSA come from the germline V gene. Deletions cut 1 base from V and 4 bases from J, with 13 bases between. CDR3 in DNA: TGTGCCAGCAGCTTAGTCGGGGGAGGGAGCTATGGCTACACCTTC. It encodes CASSLVGGGSYGYTF.

Comment on this clonotype: A read error may account for a junction end that differs from germline. The chain employs TRBV7-2 and TRBJ1-1, with D unresolved. The CDR3 contains 14 residues. CDR1 and CDR2 (germline): SGHTA, FQGNSA. The DNA for the CDR3 is TGTGCCAGCAGCCCGACCGCTCTGAACGCTGAAGCTTTCTTT. Translation: CASSPTALNAEAFF.

This clonotype was counted only a few times. This chain links TRBV30 with TRBJ2-5; 7 nucleotides align to TRBD2. This CDR3 has 14 amino acids. After removal of 3 bases from V and 2 bases from J, the junction contained 6 bases not matched to a gene. Germline CDR1 and CDR2: GTSNPN and SVGIG (reference sequence). In DNA form, the CDR3 reads TGTGCCTGGAGCGACGGGAGGAGGCAAGAGACCCAGTACTTC. It translates to CAWSDGRRQETQYF.

CDR3 in amino acids: CASRIGFGNQPQHF. The DNA of the CDR3 is TGTGCCAGTAGGATCGGTTTCGGCAATCAGCCCCAGCATTTT. V and J are TRBV19 and TRBJ1-5; D is unresolved. Germline V gives CDR1 LNHDA, CDR2 SQIVND (reference sequence). V gave up 6 bases and J gave up 2 bases, with 11 bases separating them. CDR3 length equals 14 residues.

This clonotype appeared a few times. It may be a read error: a sequence one base away is much more abundant. The chain joins TRBV7-3 to TRBJ2-3; TRBD2 agrees at 7 bases. Germline V gene sequence: CDR1 SGHTA, CDR2 FQGTGA. CDR3 length equals 14 residues. Trimming took 2 bases from V and 11 from J; bases not matched to a gene: 10. The DNA for the CDR3 is TGTGCCAGCAGCTTAGGCCGAGCGGGATTTATGCAGTATTTT. Translated: CASSLGRAGFMQYF. The whole variable domain, filled in from reference TRBV7-3 and TRBJ2-3, reads GAGVSQTPSNKVTEKGKYVELRCDPISGHTALYWYRQSLGQGPEFLIYFQGTGAADDSGLPNDRFFAVRPEGSVSTLKIQRTERGDSAVYLCASSLGRAGFMQYFGPGTRLTVL.

The chain links TRBV5-1 to TRBJ2-3; 8 nucleotides line up with TRBD2. Germline CDR1 is SGHRS and CDR2 is YFSETQ. CDR3 length equals 15 residues. Germline trimming cut 4 bases from V and 2 bases from J; bases unmatched to any gene: 6. The CDR3 loop is CASSPTSGPTDTQYF. Written as DNA, the CDR3 is TGCGCCAGCAGCCCTACTAGCGGCCCCACAGATACGCAGTATTTT.

This clonotype was detected only a few times. CDR3 residues: CASSFGLAGELFF. As DNA, the CDR3 is TGTGCCAGCAGTTTCGGACTCGCCGGGGAGCTGTTTTTT. The chain is built from TRBV6-5 and TRBJ2-2; D is perhaps TRBD2 (5 bases). CDR3 length equals 13 residues. CDR1 is MNHEY, CDR2 SVGAGI, per germline. V was clipped by 4 bases and J by 6 bases, with 9 bases between them.

The rearrangement joins TRBV12-3 or TRBV12-4 to TRBJ1-5, with D unresolved. The V end was cut by 6 bases, the J end by 0 bases, with 9 bases between. The CDR3 extends over 14 amino acids. Written as DNA, the CDR3 is TGTGCCAGCAGGTATTCGGGTAGCAATCAGCCCCAGCATTTT. It specifies CASRYSGSNQPQHF.

The rearrangement joins TRBV4-3 to TRBJ1-2; D call uncertain. Germline assignment: CDR1 LGHNA and CDR2 YSLEER. V was cut by 1 base and J by 4 bases, with 13 bases left in between. The CDR3 covers 15 residues. The DNA of the CDR3 is TGCGCCAGCAGCCAAGGAGGAGAGGGAGTCTATGGCTACACCTTC. Encoded protein: CASSQGGEGVYGYTF.

This clonotype has at least ten counts. The chain employs TRBV7-2 and TRBJ2-7, with TRBD2 identical over 10 bases. Looked up from germline, CDR1 is SGHTA and CDR2 is FQGNSA. This CDR3 region has 15 residues. The V and J ends lost 2 bases and 3 bases, in that order; junction bases with no gene match: 4. In DNA form, the CDR3 reads TGTGCCAGCAGCTTAAGCCCTAGCGGGAGCTACGAGCAGTACTTC. It yields the protein CASSLSPSGSYEQYF. The variable domain in full, with the rest retrieved from reference TRBV7-2 and TRBJ2-7, is GAGVSQSPSNKVTEKGKDVELRCDPISGHTALYWYRQSLGQGLEFLIYFQGNSAPDKSGLPSDRFSAERTGGSVSTLTIQRTQQEDSAVYLCASSLSPSGSYEQYFGPGTRLTVT.

This clonotype was seen ten or more times. The gene calls are TRBV2 and TRBJ2-3, with 9 positions matching TRBD1. This CDR3 contains 16 residues. Trimming took 3 bases from V and 3 from J; bases not matched to a gene: 7. The germline V gene has CDR1 SNHLY and CDR2 FYNNEI. The CDR3, as DNA: TGTGCCAGCAGTGACGTAGGACAGGGGTTTACAGATACGCAGTATTTT. Translated, it gives CASSDVGQGFTDTQYF. The whole variable domain, remainder taken from reference TRBV2 and TRBJ2-3, is EPEVTQTPSHQVTQMGQEVILRCVPISNHLYFYWYRQILGQKVEFLVSFYNNEISEKSEIFDDQFSVERPDGSNFTLKIRSTKLEDSAMYFCASSDVGQGFTDTQYFGPGTRLTVL.

This clonotype was recorded at least ten times. The chain links TRBV11-2 to TRBJ2-6, with a weak D call TRBD2 (7 bases). Trimming stripped 5 bases from V and 4 bases from J, with 21 bases between. Germline V gives CDR1 SGHAT, CDR2 FQNNGV. The CDR3 runs to 18 residues. CDR3 sequence: CASSRLGGVLVGANVLTF. CDR3 in DNA: TGTGCCAGCAGCCGATTAGGGGGGGTCTTGGTCGGGGCCAACGTCCTGACTTTC.

This clonotype was observed a few times. The chain uses TRBV10-3 and TRBJ1-4; perhaps TRBD1 as D (6 bases). Trimming cost V 3 bases and J 7 bases, with 18 bases left between them. CDR3 size: 16 residues. From germline, CDR1 is ENHRY and CDR2 SYGVKD. CDR3 sequence: CAISDSARGAGEKLFF. DNA for the CDR3: TGTGCCATCAGTGATTCCGCCCGGGGGGCGGGTGAAAAACTGTTTTTT.

This clonotype came up a few times. Here the CDR3 reads CASSQSLLFQDTQYF. The CDR3 DNA follows: TGTGCCAGCAGCCAATCCCTCCTCTTCCAGGATACGCAGTATTTT. The chain has TRBV3-1 and TRBJ2-3, with no clear D. This CDR3 is 15 amino acids long. V dropped 2 bases and J dropped 6 bases, with 15 bases sitting between them. Looked up from germline, CDR1 is LGHDT and CDR2 is YNNKEL (reference sequence).

This clonotype was seen many times. The DNA for the CDR3 is TGTGCCAGCAGTCCCCAAGGGGCGAACACTGAAGCTTTCTTT. It codes for CASSPQGANTEAFF. V gene TRBV7-2 combines with J gene TRBJ1-1, with D possibly being TRBD1 (5 bases). Trimming left V 6 bases short and J 1 base short, with 12 bases between. Germline values: CDR1 SGHTA, CDR2 FQGNSA. This CDR3 comprises 14 residues.

There are a few counts of this clonotype. The chain employs TRBV5-1 and TRBJ2-7; D is uncertain. CDR3 length equals 14 residues. V lost 0 bases and J 2 bases, leaving 9 bases between the germline ends. Germline values: CDR1 SGHRS, CDR2 YFSETQ. The CDR3 spells CASSLATATYEQYF. The DNA for the CDR3 is TGCGCCAGCAGCTTGGCCACAGCGACCTACGAGCAGTACTTC.

This clonotype was observed many times. The V call is TRBV5-1, the J call TRBJ1-1; no reliable D call. Trimming cost V 1 base and J 1 base, with 11 bases left between them. CDR1 is SGHRS and CDR2 is YFSETQ in the germline V gene. The CDR3 length is 15 residues. In DNA, the CDR3 is TGCGCCAGCAGCTTGAATTCTGGGCGGAACACTGAAGCTTTCTTT. Translating gives CASSLNSGRNTEAFF.

Ten or more counts support this clonotype. CDR3 sequence reads: CAISDNAGREQFF. The CDR3 DNA follows: TGTGCCATCAGTGATAATGCTGGCCGGGAGCAGTTCTTC. This sequence joins TRBV10-3 and TRBJ2-1; D not certain. Per germline, CDR1 ENHRY and CDR2 SYGVKD. V lost 3 bases and J lost 10, with 13 bases in between. This CDR3 contains 13 residues.

The chain links TRBV28 to TRBJ2-7, with no clear D. V was clipped by 2 bases and J by 5 bases, with 13 bases between them. This CDR3 has 14 amino acids. Germline V gives CDR1 MDHEN, CDR2 SYDVKM. The CDR3 sequence is CASSLGNSGHEQYF. The CDR3 DNA is TGTGCCAGCAGTTTAGGGAACAGTGGGCACGAGCAGTACTTC.

The rearrangement uses TRBV7-8 and TRBJ1-1; D gene uncertain. Per the germline V gene, CDR1 is SGHVS and CDR2 is FQNEAQ. This CDR3 spans 13 amino acids. Between the trimmed V and J ends, which lost 4 bases and 3 bases, there was a span of 9 bases. The CDR3 DNA reads TGTGCCAGCAGCTCGGCCCGGGACACTGAAGCTTTCTTT. Protein sequence: CASSSARDTEAFF.

This clonotype was observed at least ten times. This chain joins TRBV20-1 and TRBJ2-1; D is undetermined. With 6 bases removed from V and 2 bases from J, the gap between germline ends came to 5 bases. Germline V gene sequence: CDR1 DFQATT, CDR2 SNEGSKA (reference sequence). The CDR3 spans 11 residues. The DNA of the CDR3 is TGCAGTGCCACAGCCTACAATGAGCAGTTCTTC. This gives the protein CSATAYNEQFF.

In this sample, this clonotype turned up many times. The chain uses TRBV11-2 and TRBJ2-6; D remains ambiguous. This CDR3 is 19 amino acids long. Germline loops: CDR1 SGHAT, CDR2 FQNNGV. V gave up 5 bases and J gave up 0 bases, with 20 bases separating them. CDR3 in DNA: TGTGCCAGCAGCCCCACCCCGGAGTTTTTACTCTCTGGGGCCAACGTCCTGACTTTC. Its translation: CASSPTPEFLLSGANVLTF.

The table lists this clonotype with a few counts. This chain connects TRBV10-3 to TRBJ2-7; D ambiguous. CDR3 length: 12 residues. Germline values: CDR1 ENHRY, CDR2 SYGVKD. Trimming shortened V by 2 bases and J by 3 bases, and 5 bases separated the two germline ends. The CDR3, as DNA: TGTGCCATCAGTGAGGAAGTCTACGAGCAGTACTTC. It translates to CAISEEVYEQYF.

This clonotype was seen repeatedly, ten times or more. The CDR3 coding sequence is TGTGCCAGCAGTTTCTCCTTTGCGGGGGATAACAATGAGCAGTTCTTC. Protein product: CASSFSFAGDNNEQFF. The rearrangement links TRBV12-3 or TRBV12-4 to TRBJ2-1; 7 bases fit TRBD2. V gave up 3 bases and J gave up 5 bases; unmatched junction bases: 10. There are 16 residues in the CDR3.

This clonotype was counted a few times. This chain connects TRBV20-1 to TRBJ2-5, with a possible D match to TRBD2 (7 bases). CDR3 length equals 12 residues. From germline, CDR1 is DFQATT and CDR2 SNEGSKA (reference sequence). V was trimmed by 4 bases and J by 9 bases, leaving 15 bases between them. DNA of the CDR3: TGCAGTGCTACCCCTCGAGGGGGGGCCCAGTACTTC. Translated: CSATPRGGAQYF.

There are many counts of this clonotype. The V gene is TRBV20-1, the J gene TRBJ2-3; D possibly matches TRBD1 or TRBD2 (5 bases each). The CDR3 contains 14 residues. The V gene's germline CDR1 is DFQATT and CDR2 SNEGSKA (reference sequence). Trimming took off 1 base at V and 4 bases at J, with 12 bases between the two ends. In DNA, the CDR3 is TGCAGTGCTAGAGCCGGGGCCCTGGCAGATACGCAGTATTTT. Translated, it gives CSARAGALADTQYF.

The CDR3, as DNA: TGCGCCAGCAGCGTGGAGGACAGGTTCTACAATGAGCAGTTCTTC. Encoded protein: CASSVEDRFYNEQFF. The rearrangement uses TRBV5-1 and TRBJ2-1, with 7 bases matching TRBD1. The ends lost 4 bases at V and 3 bases at J; junction bases unmatched: 7. CDR1 SGHRS and CDR2 YFSETQ come from the germline V gene. CDR3 length: 15 residues.